The next 14 T cell receptor beta chains were all read from a single sample in a study of T cell responses to AZD1222 COVID-19 vaccine. The method was immunoSEQ multiplex PCR; TCRdb's version includes in-frame clones alone and lacks a portion of them. The data show some 92,000 clones, more than 75% seen once. The material sequenced was peripheral blood, taken on day 0 of AZD1222 vaccination. These receptors were obtained from an adult in good health.

The genes are TRBV29-1 and TRBJ2-5; 12 bases map to TRBD2. Germline V gene sequence: CDR1 SQVTM, CDR2 ANQGSEA. V shed 3 bases, J shed 1 base, and the junction held 3 bases outside the gene matches. CDR3 length: 15 residues. CDR3: CSVDRLAGVQETQYF. The CDR3 bases are TGCAGCGTTGATAGACTAGCGGGAGTCCAAGAGACCCAGTACTTC.

The chain couples TRBV3-1 (or the pseudogene TRBV3-2) to TRBJ1-2, with D unclear. V was cut by 6 bases and J by 6 bases, with 17 bases left in between. Per germline, CDR1 LGHDT and CDR2 YNNKEL (reference sequence). The CDR3 is 14 amino acids. Here the CDR3 DNA reads TGTGCCAGCAGAGGCTTCGACGGCCCTGATGGCTACACCTTC. This translates into CASRGFDGPDGYTF.

This chain connects TRBV6-6 to TRBJ1-1; D is undetermined. V lost 0 bases, J lost 4 bases, and 9 bases lay in between. Germline V gives CDR1 MNHNY, CDR2 SVGAGI (reference sequence). The CDR3 sequence is 14 residues long. The DNA of the CDR3 is TGTGCCAGCAGTTACTCGTCTGGCAGCACTGAAGCTTTCTTT. It specifies CASSYSSGSTEAFF.

The V and J genes are TRBV7-8 and TRBJ1-2; D is unresolved. CDR3 length equals 14 residues. Looked up from germline, CDR1 is SGHVS and CDR2 is FQNEAQ. V dropped 1 base and J dropped 0 bases, with 6 bases sitting between them. This CDR3 is CASSLGTSNYGYTF. The CDR3 region has the DNA TGTGCCAGCAGCTTAGGGACCTCTAACTATGGCTACACCTTC.

The rearrangement uses TRBV5-1 and TRBJ2-7; 9 bases agree with TRBD1. Unmatched junction bases numbered 14, after V lost 3 bases and J lost 7 bases. The CDR3 sequence is 16 residues long. Germline loops: CDR1 SGHRS, CDR2 YFSETQ. The CDR3 spells CASSYRSGTGPGEQYF. The CDR3 DNA reads as TGCGCCAGCAGCTATCGATCCGGGACAGGGCCGGGTGAGCAGTACTTC.

The V and J genes are TRBV6-5 and TRBJ1-5; TRBD1 matches 7 bases. The CDR3 contains 16 residues. Germline-derived CDR1 and CDR2 are MNHEY and SVGAGI. Trimming at V came to 4 bases and at J to 1 base, leaving 7 bases not matched to a gene. CDR3 in amino acids: CASSFVDRDSNQPQHF. Written as DNA, the CDR3 is TGTGCCAGCAGTTTCGTAGACAGGGACAGCAATCAGCCCCAGCATTTT.

The chain is built from TRBV10-3 and TRBJ2-3, with 12 bases matching TRBD1. The CDR3 length is 15 residues. Germline V lookup: CDR1 ENHRY, CDR2 SYGVKD. V dropped 10 bases and J dropped 5; count of bases not matched to a gene: 10. The CDR3 region is CATSPRDRGLDTQYF. The DNA of the CDR3 is TGTGCCACCAGCCCCAGGGACAGGGGGCTAGATACGCAGTATTTT.

The chain uses TRBV7-3 and TRBJ2-3; TRBD2 aligns across 9 bases. Germline values: CDR1 SGHTA, CDR2 FQGTGA. Trimming took 6 bases from V and 3 from J; bases not matched to a gene: 4. The CDR3 runs 14 residues. The CDR3 DNA reads as TGTGCCAGCAGTTCGGGACTAGCTACAGATACGCAGTATTTT. Translating it yields CASSSGLATDTQYF.

Only one count was recorded for this clone. The rearrangement links TRBV27 to TRBJ2-1; no definite D call. CDR1 is MNHEY, CDR2 SMNVEV, per germline (reference sequence). Trimming removed 0 bases at V and 7 bases at J, with 10 bases between. CDR3 size: 14 residues. The CDR3 loop is CASSLSSARNEQFF. CDR3 sequence (DNA): TGTGCCAGCAGTTTATCTTCGGCCAGGAATGAGCAGTTCTTC.

This chain uses TRBV28 with TRBJ1-5; no reliable D call. The CDR3 spans 12 residues. Germline V gene data show CDR1 as MDHEN and CDR2 as SYDVKM. V was pared by 6 bases and J by 1 base, with 4 bases between. CDR3 residues: CASRRSNQPQHF. CDR3 coding DNA: TGTGCCAGCAGGAGAAGCAATCAGCCCCAGCATTTT.

This chain uses TRBV6-1 with TRBJ1-5; D is perhaps TRBD1 (6 bases). The V gene lost 2 bases and the J gene lost 3 bases, with 11 bases spanning the gap. Germline V gene sequence: CDR1 MNHNS, CDR2 SASEGT. This CDR3 is built from 15 residues. DNA for the CDR3: TGTGCCAGCAGTGAAATCGGACAGAACAATCAGCCCCAGCATTTT. This sequence encodes CASSEIGQNNQPQHF.

The genes are TRBV7-2 and TRBJ1-3; D gene ambiguous. Per germline, CDR1 SGHTA and CDR2 FQGNSA. With 3 bases removed from V and 0 bases from J, the gap between germline ends came to 12 bases. This CDR3 has 16 residues. Here the CDR3 reads CASSFIQVNSGNTIYF. CDR3 DNA sequence: TGTGCCAGCAGCTTCATACAAGTGAACTCTGGAAACACCATATATTTT. The variable domain in full, completed from reference TRBV7-2 and TRBJ1-3, reads GAGVSQSPSNKVTEKGKDVELRCDPISGHTALYWYRQSLGQGLEFLIYFQGNSAPDKSGLPSDRFSAERTGGSVSTLTIQRTQQEDSAVYLCASSFIQVNSGNTIYFGEGSWLTVV.

The chain joins TRBV3-1 (or the pseudogene TRBV3-2) to TRBJ1-6, with D possibly matching TRBD1 (5 bases). Germline V CDR1 and CDR2: LGHDT, YNNKEL (reference sequence). V lost 2 bases, J lost 7 bases, and 9 bases lay in between. The CDR3 totals 14 residues. DNA for the CDR3: TGTGCCAGCAGCCAACGACAGAGAAATTCACCCCTCCACTTT. Its protein is CASSQRQRNSPLHF.

The chain couples TRBV28 to TRBJ1-6; no clear D gene. Trimming took off 5 bases at V and 5 bases at J, with 13 bases between the two ends. The CDR3 length is 15 residues. CDR1 is MDHEN and CDR2 is SYDVKM in the germline V gene. This chain's CDR3 is CASSLRGPNNSPLHF. DNA for the CDR3: TGTGCCAGCAGTCTCCGCGGGCCTAATAATTCACCCCTCCACTTT.